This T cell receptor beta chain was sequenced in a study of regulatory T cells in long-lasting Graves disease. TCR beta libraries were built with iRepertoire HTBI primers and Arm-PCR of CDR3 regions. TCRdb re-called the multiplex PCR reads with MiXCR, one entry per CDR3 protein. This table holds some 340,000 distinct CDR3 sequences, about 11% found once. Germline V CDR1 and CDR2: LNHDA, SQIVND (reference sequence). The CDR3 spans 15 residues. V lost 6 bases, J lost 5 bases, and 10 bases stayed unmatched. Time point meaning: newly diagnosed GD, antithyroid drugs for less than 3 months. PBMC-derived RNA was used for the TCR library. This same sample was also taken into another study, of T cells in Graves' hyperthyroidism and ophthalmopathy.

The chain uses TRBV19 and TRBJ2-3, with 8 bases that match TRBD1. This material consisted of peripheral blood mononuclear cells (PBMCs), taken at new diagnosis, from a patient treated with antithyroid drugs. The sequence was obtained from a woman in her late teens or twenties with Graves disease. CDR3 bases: TGTGCCAGTAGCCGAAGACAGGGGAGGAGAGATACGCAGTATTTT. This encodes CASSRRQGRRDTQYF. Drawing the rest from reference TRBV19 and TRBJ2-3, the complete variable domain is DGGITQSPKYLFRKEGQNVTLSCEQNLNHDAMYWYRQDPGQGLRLIYYSQIVNDFQKGDIAEGYSVSREKKESFPLTVTSAQKNPTAFYLCASSRRQGRRDTQYFGPGTRLTVL.